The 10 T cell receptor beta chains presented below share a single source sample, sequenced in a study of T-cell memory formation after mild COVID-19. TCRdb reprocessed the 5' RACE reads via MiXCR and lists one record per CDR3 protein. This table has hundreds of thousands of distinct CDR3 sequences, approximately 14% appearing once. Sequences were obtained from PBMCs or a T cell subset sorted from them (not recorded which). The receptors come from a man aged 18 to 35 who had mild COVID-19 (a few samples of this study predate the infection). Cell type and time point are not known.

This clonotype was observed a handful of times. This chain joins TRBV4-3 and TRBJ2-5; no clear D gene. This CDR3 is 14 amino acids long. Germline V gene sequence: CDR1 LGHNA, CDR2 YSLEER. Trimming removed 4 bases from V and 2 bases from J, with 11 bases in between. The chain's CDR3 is CASSRTGSQETQYF. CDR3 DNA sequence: TGCGCCAGCAGCCGGACCGGGTCACAAGAGACCCAGTACTTC.

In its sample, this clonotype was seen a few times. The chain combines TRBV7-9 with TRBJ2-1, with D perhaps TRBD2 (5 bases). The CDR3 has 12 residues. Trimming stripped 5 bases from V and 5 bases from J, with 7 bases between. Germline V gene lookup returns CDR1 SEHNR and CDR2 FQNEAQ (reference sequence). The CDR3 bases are TGTGCCAGCAGCACGGGGAACAATGAGCAGTTCTTC. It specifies CASSTGNNEQFF.

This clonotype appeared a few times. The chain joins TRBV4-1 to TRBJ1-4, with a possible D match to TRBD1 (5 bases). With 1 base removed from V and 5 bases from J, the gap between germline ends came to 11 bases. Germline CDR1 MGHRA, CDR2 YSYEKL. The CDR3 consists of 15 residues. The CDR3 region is CASSQGGLLNEKLFF. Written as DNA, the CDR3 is TGCGCCAGCAGCCAAGGGGGACTATTGAATGAAAAACTGTTTTTT.

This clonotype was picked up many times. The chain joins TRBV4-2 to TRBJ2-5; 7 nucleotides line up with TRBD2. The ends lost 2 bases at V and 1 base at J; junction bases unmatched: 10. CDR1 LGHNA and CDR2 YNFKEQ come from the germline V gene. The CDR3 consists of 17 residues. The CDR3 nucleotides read TGTGCCAGCAGCCAACGCCCGACTAGCAAGGTCCAAGAGACCCAGTACTTC. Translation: CASSQRPTSKVQETQYF.

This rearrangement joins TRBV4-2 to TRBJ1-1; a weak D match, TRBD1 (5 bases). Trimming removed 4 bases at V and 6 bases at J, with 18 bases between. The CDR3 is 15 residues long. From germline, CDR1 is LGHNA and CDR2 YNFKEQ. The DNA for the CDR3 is TGTGCCAGCAGCCCGCGGGACGGCGGGGGGGCTGAAGCTTTCTTT. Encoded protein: CASSPRDGGGAEAFF.

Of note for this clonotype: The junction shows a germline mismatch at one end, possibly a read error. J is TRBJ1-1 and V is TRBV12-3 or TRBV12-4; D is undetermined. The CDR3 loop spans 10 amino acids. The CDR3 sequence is CASRATTEAF. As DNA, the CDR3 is TGTGCCAGCAGAGCGACCACTGAAGCTTTT.

CDR3 coding DNA: TGCAGTGCTAGAGAGCAGTGGAACACTGAAGCTTTCTTT. Residues: CSAREQWNTEAFF. The chain couples TRBV20-1 to TRBJ1-1; D unclear. V lost 0 bases, J lost 1 base, and 6 bases lay in between. Germline V lookup: CDR1 DFQATT, CDR2 SNEGSKA (reference sequence). CDR3 length: 13 amino acids.

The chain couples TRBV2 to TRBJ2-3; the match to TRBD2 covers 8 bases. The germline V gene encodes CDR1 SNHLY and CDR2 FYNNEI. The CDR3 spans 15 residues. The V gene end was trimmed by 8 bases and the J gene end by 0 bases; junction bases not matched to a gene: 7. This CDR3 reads CASSRERGSTDTQYF. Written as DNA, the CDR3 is TGTGCCAGCTCTCGGGAGCGGGGGAGCACAGATACGCAGTATTTT.

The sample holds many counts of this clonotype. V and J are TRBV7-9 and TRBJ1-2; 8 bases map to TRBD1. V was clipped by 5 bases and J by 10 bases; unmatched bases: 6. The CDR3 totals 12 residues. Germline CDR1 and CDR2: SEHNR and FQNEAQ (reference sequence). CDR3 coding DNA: TGTGCCAGCAGCGACCTACAGGGGGTCTACACCTTC. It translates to CASSDLQGVYTF.

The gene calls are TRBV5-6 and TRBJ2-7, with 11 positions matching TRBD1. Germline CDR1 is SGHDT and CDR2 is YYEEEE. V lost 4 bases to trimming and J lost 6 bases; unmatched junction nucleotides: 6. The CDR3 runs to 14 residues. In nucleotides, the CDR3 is TGTGCCAGCAGCCAGGACAGGGGGCTGTTCGAGCAGTACGTC. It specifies CASSQDRGLFEQYV.